This T cell receptor beta chain was recovered during a study of blood T cell repertoires in COVID-19. Study-level information: COVID-19 samples from acute and convalescent phases originated in the United States, Italy and Spain. Sample material is recorded as cDNA or gDNA derived from T cells, B-cell-depleted T cells, or PBMCs.

As handled by the study authors: The authors estimated nucleated cell counts from reference gene primer amplification. The assay was immunoSEQ multiplex PCR, and TCRdb's table has in-frame clones only and misses some. V, J and clone size were drawn from that table, and D and trimming were deduced from the DNA. Of 150,000 to 160,000 clones detected, roughly 88% appear once; the ten largest clones hold approximately 9.4%. The CDR3 runs to 14 residues. Looked up from germline, CDR1 is LNHDA and CDR2 is SQIVND (reference sequence). Deletions cut 3 bases from V and 9 bases from J, with 12 bases between. This chain uses TRBV19 with TRBJ1-6, with D maybe TRBD1 (5 bases). This sequence was found in a woman aged 50 to 65 with acute or convalescent COVID-19. Input material: peripheral blood. The CDR3 protein is CASSISGSSSPLHF. In DNA, the CDR3 is TGTGCCAGTAGTATTTCAGGGTCGAGTTCACCCCTCCACTTT.